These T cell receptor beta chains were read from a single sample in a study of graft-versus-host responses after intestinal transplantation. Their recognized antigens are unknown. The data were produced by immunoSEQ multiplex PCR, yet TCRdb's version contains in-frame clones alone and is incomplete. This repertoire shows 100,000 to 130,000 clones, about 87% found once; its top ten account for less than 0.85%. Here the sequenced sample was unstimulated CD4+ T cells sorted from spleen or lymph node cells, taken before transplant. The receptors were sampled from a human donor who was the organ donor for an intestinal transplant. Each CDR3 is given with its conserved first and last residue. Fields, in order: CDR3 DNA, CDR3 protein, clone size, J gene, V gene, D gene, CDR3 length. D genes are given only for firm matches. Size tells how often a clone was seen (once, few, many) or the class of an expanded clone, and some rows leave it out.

TGTGCCAGCAGCCCCCCCTATGGGGGCGCCTCTGGGGCCAACGTCCTGACTTTC CASSPPYGGASGANVLTF NA TRBJ2-6 TRBV9 NA 18
TGCGCCAGCAGCTTGGATGGTAGCGGGGGCTCCTACAATGAGCAGTTCTTC CASSLDGSGGSYNEQFF NA TRBJ2-1 TRBV5-1 TRBD2 17
TGTGCCAGCATAGGGCGGAGGTCCGTCTCCTACGAGCAGTACTTC CASIGRRSVSYEQYF NA TRBJ2-7 TRBV6-5 NA 15
TGTGCCAGCAGCTTAGCAGGATGGGCTAGCGGGGGAAATGAGCAGTTCTTC CASSLAGWASGGNEQFF NA TRBJ2-1 TRBV7-9 TRBD2 17
TGTGCCAGCAGGCCGACAGGGTCGACTGGAAACACCATATATTTT CASRPTGSTGNTIYF few TRBJ1-3 TRBV6-5 TRBD1 15
TGTGCCAGCAGGGCGCCGGGAGGTGCTGCCTATGGCTACACCTTC CASRAPGGAAYGYTF NA TRBJ1-2 TRBV6-6 NA 15
TGTGCCAGCAGAAGCGGGAGGCAGGCCGGGGAGCTGTTTTTT CASRSGRQAGELFF once TRBJ2-2 TRBV11-2 TRBD2 14
TGCGCCAGCAGCTTGGCCGGGCAGGTGGGACAGCCCCAGCATTTT CASSLAGQVGQPQHF NA TRBJ1-5 TRBV5-1 NA 15
TGTGCCAGCAGCTTCCTAGCAGATTACGAGCAGTACTTC CASSFLADYEQYF NA TRBJ2-7 TRBV11-3 NA 13
TGTGCCAGCAGTCGCTCGAGACAGGGCGGCAATGAGCAGTTCTTC CASSRSRQGGNEQFF NA TRBJ2-1 TRBV2 TRBD1 15
TGTGCCACCCAGGAGGGCGGAAACACCATATATTTT CATQEGGNTIYF NA TRBJ1-3 TRBV6-1 NA 12
TGCGCCAGCAGCAGGGACAGCCTGAACACCGGGGAGCTGTTTTTT CASSRDSLNTGELFF NA TRBJ2-2 TRBV5-1 TRBD1 15
TGTGCCAGCAGCTTAGATTACTTGAGGGGTTCCTACGAGCAGTACTTC CASSLDYLRGSYEQYF NA TRBJ2-7 TRBV11-3 NA 16
TGCGCCAGCAGCTTAGCGGGGGGAAGCACAGATACGCAGTATTTT CASSLAGGSTDTQYF once TRBJ2-3 TRBV5-1 TRBD2 15
TGTGCCAGCAGCTTGGCCCGATTTGGGTTAGCGGGAGGAAATGAGCAGTTCTTC CASSLARFGLAGGNEQFF NA TRBJ2-1 TRBV5-8 TRBD2 18
TGCGCCAGCAGCCAAGAACGGGGCCGGGAGACCCAGTACTTC CASSQERGRETQYF NA TRBJ2-5 TRBV5-1 NA 14
TGTGCCAGCAGTTTTGACCACAGGAGACCCTATGGCTACACCTTC CASSFDHRRPYGYTF NA TRBJ1-2 TRBV28 NA 15
TGTGCCAGCAGCCTTACAGGGGTTAGAAACACCATATATTTT CASSLTGVRNTIYF NA TRBJ1-3 TRBV7-6 TRBD1 14
TGTGCCAGCAGCATTCCTAGCGGGAGTGGTACGCAGTATTTT CASSIPSGSGTQYF NA TRBJ2-3 TRBV5-4 TRBD2 14
TGTGCCTGGGGTACGAAAACCGGCCCGCTAGCGGCTTTCTTT CAWGTKTGPLAAFF once TRBJ1-1 TRBV30 NA 14
TGTGCCAGCAGCGATATAGCGGGAGGTAGCACAGATACGCAGTATTTT CASSDIAGGSTDTQYF NA TRBJ2-3 TRBV7-2 TRBD2 16
TGTGCCAGCCGGGGGGGCCATGAGCAGTTCTTC CASRGGHEQFF NA TRBJ2-1 TRBV28 TRBD2 11
TGTGCCAGCACCCTACAGGGGACAACTAATGAAAAACTGTTTTTT CASTLQGTTNEKLFF NA TRBJ1-4 TRBV2 TRBD1 15
TGCAGCGCGCAAGGGACAGCCGCTATGGGTGGTAACTATGGCTACACCTTC CSAQGTAAMGGNYGYTF NA TRBJ1-2 TRBV29-1 TRBD1 17
TGTGCCAGCAGTTTGGACAAGTTTTACGAGCAGTACTTC CASSLDKFYEQYF NA TRBJ2-7 TRBV2 NA 13
TGTGCCAGCAGCCCGGCCGGTAGCAATCAGCCCCAGCATTTT CASSPAGSNQPQHF NA TRBJ1-5 TRBV5-5 NA 14
TGTGCCAGCAGCCAGACTATGAACTATGGCTACACCTTC CASSQTMNYGYTF NA TRBJ1-2 TRBV7-9 NA 13
TGTGCCAGCAGCTTAGTAAGCGGGGGTAACTATGGCTACACCTTC CASSLVSGGNYGYTF NA TRBJ1-2 TRBV7-2 NA 15
TGTGCCAGCAGTTACCCCTCCGGTGCGGACTATGGCTACACCTTC CASSYPSGADYGYTF NA TRBJ1-2 TRBV6-6 NA 15
TGCGCCAGCAGCCTGGGCCACAGGGACGGAAACACCGGGGAGCTGTTTTTT CASSLGHRDGNTGELFF NA TRBJ2-2 TRBV5-1 NA 17
TGCGCCACTCTTAAGGGACTAGCGGGGGCCCACTCCTACAATGAGCAGTTCTTC CATLKGLAGAHSYNEQFF NA TRBJ2-1 TRBV10-2 TRBD2 18
TGTGCCAGCAGCGTAGCCCCGGGACTTCGCTACGAGCAGTACTTC CASSVAPGLRYEQYF NA TRBJ2-7 TRBV9 NA 15
TGTGCCAGCAGCTCCCGGGCACGGTTTGAAGATACGCAGTATTTT CASSSRARFEDTQYF NA TRBJ2-3 TRBV7-9 NA 15
TGTGCCAGCAGTTCTGCCTCGGGACGGCGGAACACTGAAGCTTTCTTT CASSSASGRRNTEAFF NA TRBJ1-1 TRBV5-4 NA 16
TGTGCCAGCAGCCCGGGGGGCGCGGGCCCCTACGAGCAGTACTTC CASSPGGAGPYEQYF NA TRBJ2-7 TRBV11-2 NA 15
TGTGCCAGCAGGTGGACAGGGGGCTACTATGGCTACACCTTC CASRWTGGYYGYTF few TRBJ1-2 TRBV27 TRBD1 14
TGTGCCAGCAGCTTAGGTCCTAGCGTGGGCACAGATACGCAGTATTTT CASSLGPSVGTDTQYF NA TRBJ2-3 TRBV7-9 NA 16
TGCGCCAGCAGTGTAAGGCTGATTAACTATGGCTACACCTTC CASSVRLINYGYTF NA TRBJ1-2 TRBV10-2 NA 14
TGTGCCAGCAGCGGAAACAGCGATAATTCACCCCTCCACTTT CASSGNSDNSPLHF NA TRBJ1-6 TRBV7-3 NA 14
TGTGCCAGCAGCCGCCCGAGGGACACCCTAGCGGGGGGCACAGATACGCAGTATTTT CASSRPRDTLAGGTDTQYF NA TRBJ2-3 TRBV7-2 TRBD2 19
TGCGCCAGCAGCCAAAGCGGGGAGACCCAGTACTTC CASSQSGETQYF NA TRBJ2-5 TRBV4-1 NA 12
TGTGCCAGCAGGCCCCCTGGATATCCCCCCCAGTACTTC CASRPPGYPPQYF NA TRBJ2-5 TRBV28 NA 13
TGTGCCAGCAGGCCCGCCCTCGAGCAGGCCCAGGACTCAGATACGCAGTATTTT CASRPALEQAQDSDTQYF NA TRBJ2-3 TRBV6-7 NA 18
TGTGCCAGCAGTGAAGCGCTTCCAGGTTGGGGCAATCAGCCCCAGCATTTT CASSEALPGWGNQPQHF NA TRBJ1-5 TRBV6-1 NA 17
TGTGCCAGCACCCCCGGGACCTCGCGAAAGCAGTACTTC CASTPGTSRKQYF NA TRBJ2-7 TRBV6-6 NA 13
TGTGCCAGCAGCCAGGGACAGGGGGCTAATCAGCCCCAGCATTTT CASSQGQGANQPQHF NA TRBJ1-5 TRBV2 TRBD1 15
TGTGCCAGCACCTTGAATGGGACCTACGAGCAGTACTTC CASTLNGTYEQYF once TRBJ2-7 TRBV7-4 NA 13
TGCGCCAGCAGCTTGGACCAGGGTGGGGACACCATATATTTT CASSLDQGGDTIYF NA TRBJ1-3 TRBV5-1 NA 14
TGTGCCAGCGTTATTGCAGGGACGGAGACCCAGTACTTC CASVIAGTETQYF NA TRBJ2-5 TRBV6-1 NA 13
TGTGCCAGCACCATTACCGGGACACCGACCTCCTACAATGAGCAGTTCTTC CASTITGTPTSYNEQFF once TRBJ2-1 TRBV7-8 NA 17
TGTGCCAGCAGCTTGCCCGCGAGCCCTAACCAAGAGACCCAGTACTTC CASSLPASPNQETQYF NA TRBJ2-5 TRBV5-4 NA 16
TGTGCCAGCAGCATGGGACTTTCGACTTACAATGAGCAGTTCTTC CASSMGLSTYNEQFF once TRBJ2-1 TRBV5-4 NA 15
TGTGCCATCAGTGAGCATCCCCCTGCTGAAGCTTTCTTT CAISEHPPAEAFF NA TRBJ1-1 TRBV10-3 NA 13
TGTGCCAGCAGCTTGACCTCTGGGGCCAACGTCCTGACTTTC CASSLTSGANVLTF once TRBJ2-6 TRBV7-9 NA 14
TGTGCCAGCAGCCTCCACGGGACTAACAAAGAGACCCAGTACTTC CASSLHGTNKETQYF NA TRBJ2-5 TRBV7-9 TRBD2 15
TGTGCCAGCAGACCCCGGGCCCATAACAATCAGCCCCAGCATTTT CASRPRAHNNQPQHF NA TRBJ1-5 TRBV27 NA 15
TGCGCCAGCAGCCAAGGGGCTAGCGGGAGTCCCTACGAGCACTACTTC CASSQGASGSPYEHYF NA TRBJ2-7 TRBV4-1 TRBD2 16
TGCGCCAGCAGCGGGGGGCGGGGGGCCGGGGCAGATACGCAGTATTTT CASSGGRGAGADTQYF NA TRBJ2-3 TRBV5-1 TRBD2 16
TGTGCCAGCAGCTTTTCGACAGGGGGCTATGGCTACACCTTC CASSFSTGGYGYTF NA TRBJ1-2 TRBV7-9 TRBD1 14